The 15 T cell receptor beta chains given below trace back to one sample, sequenced in a study of T cell responses to AZD1222 COVID-19 vaccine. Measured with immunoSEQ multiplex PCR; TCRdb has only the in-frame clones, and not every one. The table lists some 150,000 clones, over 75% of them singletons. Specimen: peripheral blood, collected 28 days after the second AZD1222 dose. Every receptor here comes from an adult who received the AZD1222 COVID-19 vaccine.

V usage is TRBV4-1 and J usage is TRBJ2-1; 12 bases map to TRBD2. J lost 0 bases, V lost 0 bases, and 3 bases had no gene match. From germline, CDR1 is MGHRA and CDR2 YSYEKL. The length of the CDR3 is 18 residues. DNA of the CDR3: TGCGCCAGCAGCCAAGAGCTAGCGGGAGGGATCTCCTACAATGAGCAGTTCTTC. This translates into CASSQELAGGISYNEQFF.

This rearrangement joins TRBV19 to TRBJ1-5, with a possible D match to TRBD1 (6 bases). Trimming shortened V by 6 bases and J by 2 bases, and 17 bases separated the two germline ends. This CDR3 comprises 16 residues. Per germline, CDR1 LNHDA and CDR2 SQIVND (reference sequence). In DNA form, the CDR3 reads TGTGCCAGTAGACTGGCGGTGGGGGCCGGCAATCAGCCCCAGCATTTT. Translating gives CASRLAVGAGNQPQHF. The whole variable domain, remainder taken from reference TRBV19 and TRBJ1-5, is DGGITQSPKYLFRKEGQNVTLSCEQNLNHDAMYWYRQDPGQGLRLIYYSQIVNDFQKGDIAEGYSVSREKKESFPLTVTSAQKNPTAFYLCASRLAVGAGNQPQHFGDGTRLSIL.

This chain uses TRBV7-7 with TRBJ2-7; 14 bases agree with TRBD2. This CDR3 region has 15 residues. Germline CDR1 reads SSHAT; CDR2 reads FNYEAQ (reference sequence). Trimming took 5 bases from V and 3 from J; bases not matched to a gene: 3. The CDR3 DNA follows: TGTGCCAGCAGCCAGGGACTAGCGGGGGTCTACGAGCAGTACTTC. Its protein product is CASSQGLAGVYEQYF.

CDR3 loop: CASSPTSGTTDTQYF. The CDR3 nucleotides read TGTGCCAGCTCACCGACCTCCGGGACTACAGATACGCAGTATTTT. The V and J genes are TRBV18 and TRBJ2-3, with D possibly being TRBD2 (6 bases). Germline CDR1 reads KGHSH; CDR2 reads LQKENI. V gave up 3 bases and J gave up 3 bases, with 13 bases separating them. The CDR3 contains 15 residues.

The chain has TRBV19 and TRBJ1-2; 11 bases are shared with TRBD1. CDR1 LNHDA and CDR2 SQIVND come from the germline V gene (reference sequence). The junction had 7 bases not matched to a gene; V was cut back by 7 bases and J by 3 bases. The CDR3 is 15 residues long. CDR3 nucleotide sequence: TGTGCCAGTATACGGACAGGGGGCGCTCACTATGGCTACACCTTC. Translated: CASIRTGGAHYGYTF.

V gene TRBV2 combines with J gene TRBJ1-5; TRBD1 might be the D (6 bases). V shed 6 bases and J shed 3 bases, with 9 bases lying between them. The CDR3 sequence is 13 residues long. In germline, CDR1 is SNHLY, CDR2 FYNNEI. CDR3 coding DNA: TGTGCCAGCAGCGGACAGCTCAATCAGCCCCAGCATTTT. Translated: CASSGQLNQPQHF.

The chain has TRBV6-1 and TRBJ1-6; no reliable D call. The ends were cut back, 2 bases at V and 9 bases at J, with 11 bases in the middle. The CDR3 consists of 14 residues. Germline CDR1 is MNHNS and CDR2 is SASEGT. CDR3 region: CASSESRSGSPLHF. CDR3 DNA: TGTGCCAGCAGTGAATCGAGATCTGGTTCACCCCTCCACTTT.

The V call is TRBV15, the J call TRBJ1-2, with TRBD1 matching 7 bases. V dropped 0 bases and J dropped 4; count of bases not matched to a gene: 5. The CDR3 is 15 residues long. CDR1 is LNHNV and CDR2 is YYDKDF in the germline V gene (reference sequence). The CDR3 DNA reads TGTGCCACCAGCAGAGATACGACAGGGTCCTATGGCTACACCTTC. Protein sequence: CATSRDTTGSYGYTF.

The CDR3: CASSQETRLGQGFEKLFF. The CDR3 DNA reads as TGTGCCAGCAGCCAAGAAACCCGGCTGGGACAGGGTTTTGAAAAACTGTTTTTT. The chain links TRBV14 to TRBJ1-4; 9 nucleotides line up with TRBD1. The CDR3 is 18 residues long. Germline loops: CDR1 SGHDN, CDR2 FVKESK. V was pared by 0 bases and J by 7 bases, with 12 bases of the junction left unmatched.

The chain employs TRBV30 and TRBJ1-1; D gene ambiguous. The germline gives CDR1 GTSNPN, CDR2 SVGIG (reference sequence). This CDR3 is built from 13 residues. The germline V and J ends were trimmed by 1 base and 7 bases, with 13 bases remaining between them. The CDR3 DNA reads as TGTGCCTGGAGTGAACCTGGAGGACTTGAAGCTTTCTTT. Residues: CAWSEPGGLEAFF.

This clone was seen a single time. The V call is TRBV21-1, the J call TRBJ2-2. TRBV21-1 is listed as a pseudogene. This CDR3 region has 16 residues. The DNA for the CDR3 is TGTGCCAGCAGCGGAAAAGGTCACTTCTTATGGGGGGAGCTGTTTTTT. Translation gives CASSGKGHFLWGELFF.

CDR3 loop: CASSTLISMNTEAFF. The DNA for the CDR3 is TGTGCCAGTAGTACCCTGATCAGCATGAACACTGAAGCTTTCTTT. This chain links TRBV19 with TRBJ1-1; D is undetermined. This CDR3 is built from 15 residues. The V and J ends lost 4 bases and 0 bases respectively, with 12 bases between them. CDR1 is LNHDA, CDR2 SQIVND, per germline (reference sequence).

The chain employs TRBV5-6 and TRBJ1-2; perhaps TRBD1 as D (5 bases). Germline CDR1 and CDR2: SGHDT and YYEEEE. V lost 0 bases to trimming and J lost 4 bases, with 13 bases between them. This CDR3 has 15 amino acids. The CDR3 DNA is TGTGCCAGCAGCTTGGGGGCGCAGGGAGGCTATGGCTACACCTTC. It encodes CASSLGAQGGYGYTF.

The chain recombines TRBV5-4 with TRBJ2-3; D not certain. This CDR3 is 17 amino acids long. Germline CDR1 and CDR2: SGHNT and YYREEE (reference sequence). V was cut by 0 bases and J by 2 bases, with 16 bases left in between. The CDR3 coding sequence is TGTGCCAGCAGCTTGGCTTTGGTTATCACTATCACAGATACGCAGTATTTT. Its translation: CASSLALVITITDTQYF.

The CDR3 protein is CAISPGQLSSYNEQFF. CDR3 bases: TGTGCCATCAGTCCCGGACAGCTCAGCTCCTACAATGAGCAGTTCTTC. The chain combines TRBV10-3 with TRBJ2-1; perhaps TRBD1 as D (6 bases). V lost 5 bases and J 0 bases, leaving 14 bases between the germline ends. There are 16 residues in the CDR3. CDR1 ENHRY and CDR2 SYGVKD come from the germline V gene.